The 6 T cell receptor beta chains below were found in one sample sequenced in a study of radiotherapy plus CTLA-4 blockade in lung cancer (dated by TCRdb to 2017 to 2018). The library was prepared using the immunoSEQ multiplex PCR assay. The table comes from immuneACCESS by way of TCRdb, which keeps in-frame sequences with V and J called. Part of the clones is missing from these tables; in studies checked, under half for an unresolved V gene and the rest for unknown reasons. The sample table contains around 120,000 clones; only one count was recorded for just under 80% of them. The ten largest clones take up around 4.8% of the sample. This specimen consisted of peripheral blood, obtained from a patient treated with radiotherapy plus ipilimumab. The receptors were sampled from a human donor with non-small cell lung cancer who had a partial response to radiotherapy plus ipilimumab.

The gene calls are TRBV7-6 and TRBJ2-4, with TRBD1 matching over 7 bases. In germline, CDR1 is SGHVS, CDR2 FNYEAQ. Trimming cost V 5 bases and J 0 bases; bases outside gene matches: 13. CDR3 length: 18 residues. The CDR3 sequence: CASSLIKGAPLAKNIQYF. The CDR3 DNA follows: TGTGCCAGCAGCCTCATCAAGGGGGCACCGCTAGCCAAAAACATTCAGTACTTC.

This clone has a single count. The chain is built from TRBV6-5 and TRBJ1-2, with 8 bases aligning to TRBD1. Looked up from germline, CDR1 is MNHEY and CDR2 is SVGAGI. The CDR3 extends over 14 amino acids. After removal of 0 bases from V and 3 bases from J, the junction contained 0 bases not matched to a gene. This CDR3 is CASSYSDRDYGYTF. DNA for the CDR3: TGTGCCAGCAGTTACTCGGACAGGGACTATGGCTACACCTTC.

The CDR3 is CASSRELSYTF. The DNA for the CDR3 is TGTGCCAGTAGCCGGGAGTTGAGCTACACCTTC. V gene TRBV19 combines with J gene TRBJ1-2; D is ambiguous. Trimming removed 6 bases from V and 9 bases from J, with 11 bases in between. CDR1 is LNHDA, CDR2 SQIVND, per germline (reference sequence). The CDR3 sequence is 11 residues long.

This clone has just one count. The chain has TRBV19 and TRBJ2-7; TRBD2 aligns across 7 bases. The germline V gene has CDR1 LNHDA and CDR2 SQIVND (reference sequence). The CDR3 contains 14 residues. V dropped 3 bases and J dropped 2; count of bases not matched to a gene: 4. CDR3 sequence reads: CASSIPGLPYEQYF. The CDR3 region has the DNA TGTGCCAGTAGTATCCCGGGACTACCCTACGAGCAGTACTTC.

V gene TRBV7-2 combines with J gene TRBJ2-2; TRBD2 matches at 11 bases. V lost 5 bases and J lost 4; bases outside the gene matches: 9. CDR3 length: 17 amino acids. In germline, CDR1 is SGHTA, CDR2 FQGNSA. The CDR3 bases are TGTGCCAGCAGCCATGATAGCGGGAGGGCCACCACCGGGGAGCTGTTTTTT. Translated, it gives CASSHDSGRATTGELFF.

The chain has TRBV4-2 and TRBJ2-1; possibly TRBD2 for D (6 bases). Germline CDR1 LGHNA, CDR2 YNFKEQ. The CDR3 sequence is 15 residues long. V lost 4 bases and J 8 bases, leaving 18 bases between the germline ends. In DNA form, the CDR3 reads TGTGCCAGCAGCCGGGGCGCCAAGGAGGGAGATGAGCAGTTCTTC. Amino acids: CASSRGAKEGDEQFF.